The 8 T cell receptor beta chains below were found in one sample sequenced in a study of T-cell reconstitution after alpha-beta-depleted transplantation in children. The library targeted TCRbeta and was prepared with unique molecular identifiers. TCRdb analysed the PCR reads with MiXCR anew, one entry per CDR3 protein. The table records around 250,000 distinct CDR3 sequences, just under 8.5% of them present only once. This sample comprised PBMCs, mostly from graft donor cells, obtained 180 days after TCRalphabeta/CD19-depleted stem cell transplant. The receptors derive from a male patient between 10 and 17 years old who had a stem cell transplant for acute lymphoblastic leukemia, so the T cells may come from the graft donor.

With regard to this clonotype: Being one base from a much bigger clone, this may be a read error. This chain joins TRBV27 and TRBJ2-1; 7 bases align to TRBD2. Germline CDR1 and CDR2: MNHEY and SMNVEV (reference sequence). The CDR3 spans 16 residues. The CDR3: CASSSLAGVSYYEQFF. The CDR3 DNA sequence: TGTGCCAGCAGTTCCCTGGCGGGAGTCTCCTACTATGAGCAGTTCTTC.

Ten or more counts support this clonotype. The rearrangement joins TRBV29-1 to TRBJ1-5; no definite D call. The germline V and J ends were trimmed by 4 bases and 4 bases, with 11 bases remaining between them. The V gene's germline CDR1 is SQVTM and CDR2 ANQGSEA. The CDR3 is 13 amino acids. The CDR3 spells CSVGPMGNQPQHF. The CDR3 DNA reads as TGCAGCGTTGGCCCCATGGGTAATCAGCCCCAGCATTTT.

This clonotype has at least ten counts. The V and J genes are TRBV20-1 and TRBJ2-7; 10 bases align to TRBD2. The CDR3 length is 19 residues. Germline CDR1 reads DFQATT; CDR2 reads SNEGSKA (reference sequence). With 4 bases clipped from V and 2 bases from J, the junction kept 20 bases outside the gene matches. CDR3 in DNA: TGCAGTGCTAACTCCTACGGACAGGCGGGACTAGCGCTGCCCTACGAGCAGTACTTC. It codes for CSANSYGQAGLALPYEQYF.

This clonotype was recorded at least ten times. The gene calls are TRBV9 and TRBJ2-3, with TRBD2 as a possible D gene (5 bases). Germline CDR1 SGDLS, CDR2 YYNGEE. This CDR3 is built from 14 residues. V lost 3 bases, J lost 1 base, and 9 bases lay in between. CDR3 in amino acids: CASSGRIGTDTQYF. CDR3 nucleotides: TGTGCCAGCAGCGGGAGGATCGGCACAGATACGCAGTATTTT.

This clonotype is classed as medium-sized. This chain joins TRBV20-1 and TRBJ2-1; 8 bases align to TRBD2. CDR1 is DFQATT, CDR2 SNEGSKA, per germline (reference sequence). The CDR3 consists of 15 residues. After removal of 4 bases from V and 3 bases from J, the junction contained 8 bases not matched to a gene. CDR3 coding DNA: TGCAGTGCTAACCTCGGGGGGGGCAACTACAATGAGCAGTTCTTC. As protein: CSANLGGGNYNEQFF.

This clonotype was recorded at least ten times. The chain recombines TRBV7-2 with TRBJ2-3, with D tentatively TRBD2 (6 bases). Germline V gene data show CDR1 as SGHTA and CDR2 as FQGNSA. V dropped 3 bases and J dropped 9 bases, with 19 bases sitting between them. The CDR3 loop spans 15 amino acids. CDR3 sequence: CASSLLKPWRGTQYF. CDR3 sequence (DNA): TGTGCCAGCAGCTTGCTAAAGCCCTGGAGGGGCACGCAGTATTTT.

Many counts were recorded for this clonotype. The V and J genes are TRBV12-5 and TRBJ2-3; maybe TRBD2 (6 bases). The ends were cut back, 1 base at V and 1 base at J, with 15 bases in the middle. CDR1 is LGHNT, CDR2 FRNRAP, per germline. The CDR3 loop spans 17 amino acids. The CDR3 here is CASGLGILSSGTDTQYF. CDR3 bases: TGTGCTAGTGGTTTGGGAATCTTGTCTAGCGGCACAGATACGCAGTATTTT. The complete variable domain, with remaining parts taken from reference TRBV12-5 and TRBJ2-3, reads DARVTQTPRHKVTEMGQEVTMRCQPILGHNTVFWYRQTMMQGLELLAYFRNRAPLDDSGMPKDRFSAEMPDATLATLKIQPSEPRDSAVYFCASGLGILSSGTDTQYFGPGTRLTVL.

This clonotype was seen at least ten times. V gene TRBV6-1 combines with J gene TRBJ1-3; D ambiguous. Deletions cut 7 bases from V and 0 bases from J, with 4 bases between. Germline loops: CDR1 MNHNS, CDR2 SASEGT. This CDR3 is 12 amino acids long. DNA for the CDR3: TGTGCCAGCACGGTCTCTGGAAACACCATATATTTT. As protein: CASTVSGNTIYF.